One sample yielded the 5 T cell receptor beta chains listed below, sequenced in a study of CD8 T cells in Susac syndrome. RNA amounts of roughly 0.45 to 1 ug underwent reverse transcription with random hexamers. TCRdb called the immunoSEQ multiplex PCR reads again in MiXCR, with one record for every CDR3 protein. The repertoire holds 200,000 to 250,000 distinct CDR3 sequences, 80% to 95% seen once, with about 0.12% in the top ten. Specimen: CD8+ T cells from PBMCs. The source is a human donor with multiple sclerosis.

V and J are TRBV7-8 and TRBJ2-2; 7 bases are shared with TRBD2. Germline trimming cut 1 base from V and 2 bases from J; bases unmatched to any gene: 4. The CDR3 is 16 amino acids. Germline CDR1 and CDR2: SGHVS and FQNEAQ. Here the CDR3 reads CASSLVLAINTGELFF. The CDR3 coding sequence is TGTGCCAGCAGCTTAGTACTAGCGATCAACACCGGGGAGCTGTTTTTT.

This chain connects TRBV29-1 to TRBJ1-2; 10 bases agree with TRBD1. Germline V lookup: CDR1 SQVTM, CDR2 ANQGSEA. The V gene end was trimmed by 6 bases and the J gene end by 8 bases; junction bases not matched to a gene: 3. The CDR3 runs to 11 residues. In DNA form, the CDR3 reads TGCAGCGTGCGGACAGGGGGGGGCTACACCTTC. Translation gives CSVRTGGGYTF.

V usage is TRBV27 and J usage is TRBJ1-1, with D possibly matching TRBD1 (6 bases). The CDR3 loop spans 14 amino acids. V was pared by 5 bases and J by 0 bases, with 10 bases between. CDR1 MNHEY and CDR2 SMNVEV come from the germline V gene (reference sequence). The CDR3 DNA reads as TGTGCCAGCAGTGGGACAAGCATGAACACTGAAGCTTTCTTT. Translated, it gives CASSGTSMNTEAFF.

The chain joins TRBV9 to TRBJ2-1; D unclear. CDR1 is SGDLS and CDR2 is YYNGEE in the germline V gene. The CDR3 is made up of 14 amino acids. Trimming removed 4 bases from V and 4 bases from J, with 12 bases in between. For the CDR3, the DNA is TGTGCCAGCAGCCCGGGTACTCTATACAATGAGCAGTTCTTC. Protein product: CASSPGTLYNEQFF.

CDR3 residues: CAWSMGVRYGYTF. As DNA, the CDR3 is TGTGCCTGGAGTATGGGAGTTCGGTATGGCTACACCTTC. The rearrangement links TRBV30 to TRBJ1-2; D ambiguous. The ends were cut back, 2 bases at V and 5 bases at J, with 12 bases in the middle. CDR3 length: 13 residues. CDR1 is GTSNPN, CDR2 SVGIG, per germline (reference sequence).